The 17 T cell receptor beta chains below were found in one sample sequenced in a study of OX40 agonist ivuxolimab in advanced cancers. The repertoire was sequenced with immunoSEQ multiplex PCR; TCRdb's copy has only in-frame clones and lacks some. The sample consists of around 80,000 clones, around 82% of them appearing once. This specimen was CD4+ or CD8+ T cells sorted from blood, taken in a trial of the OX40 agonist ivuxolimab. These receptors were taken from an adult with an advanced solid tumor such as melanoma, head and neck, liver or kidney cancer.

The rearrangement links TRBV6-6 to TRBJ2-1, with TRBD2 identical over 13 bases. The CDR3 is 14 residues long. V lost 10 bases and J lost 11; bases outside the gene matches: 11. Germline CDR1 and CDR2: MNHNY and SVGAGI (reference sequence). In nucleotides, the CDR3 is TGTGCCACCAATTCCCGGGGACTAGCGGGAAAGCAGTTCTTC. This encodes CATNSRGLAGKQFF.

This chain links TRBV29-1 with TRBJ2-2, with D unresolved. The V end lost 3 bases, the J end lost 3 bases, and 8 bases lay between the germline ends. The germline V gene has CDR1 SQVTM and CDR2 ANQGSEA. The CDR3 loop spans 13 amino acids. This CDR3 reads CSVEGFDTGELFF. The CDR3 region has the DNA TGCAGCGTTGAGGGATTCGACACCGGGGAGCTGTTTTTT.

The rearrangement links TRBV5-4 to TRBJ1-6; no reliable D call. This CDR3 contains 14 residues. Germline V CDR1 and CDR2: SGHNT, YYREEE (reference sequence). V was pared by 4 bases and J by 9 bases, with 14 bases between. CDR3 amino acids: CASSMKQGSSPLHF. DNA of the CDR3: TGTGCCAGCAGCATGAAACAAGGTAGTTCACCCCTCCACTTT.

This chain connects TRBV10-3 to TRBJ2-3; 8 bases fit TRBD2. The J segment lost 2 bases and the V segment lost 3 bases, leaving 7 bases of the junction unmatched. Germline V lookup: CDR1 ENHRY, CDR2 SYGVKD. The CDR3 sequence is 16 residues long. As DNA, the CDR3 is TGTGCCATCAGTGAAGGGACTAGGGGCCTCACAGATACGCAGTATTTT. This gives the protein CAISEGTRGLTDTQYF.

The DNA of the CDR3 is TGTGCCAGCAGTTTGGGGGTTAGAGGCTACACCTTC. It yields the protein CASSLGVRGYTF. This rearrangement joins TRBV28 to TRBJ1-2; D may be TRBD1 (5 bases). The V end was cut by 3 bases, the J end by 8 bases, with 10 bases between. Germline CDR1 is MDHEN and CDR2 is SYDVKM. This CDR3 region has 12 residues.

The rearrangement joins TRBV28 to TRBJ2-7; weak D call: TRBD2 (6 bases). The germline V gene has CDR1 MDHEN and CDR2 SYDVKM. The V end was cut by 5 bases, the J end by 2 bases, with 13 bases between. The CDR3 runs to 14 residues. DNA for the CDR3: TGTGCCAGCAGTACGCCGGGACTGACCTACGAGCAGTACTTC. It codes for CASSTPGLTYEQYF.

The chain uses TRBV6-6 and TRBJ2-2; D is uncertain. The CDR3 sequence is 11 residues long. Germline values: CDR1 MNHNY, CDR2 SVGAGI (reference sequence). Trimming pared 5 bases from V and 4 bases from J, leaving 2 bases between. CDR3 sequence: CASSGTGELFF. In nucleotides, the CDR3 is TGTGCCAGCAGTGGCACCGGGGAGCTGTTTTTT.

There are a few counts of this clone. The V call is TRBV7-9, the J call TRBJ1-1; D not resolved. With 1 base removed from V and 1 base from J, the gap between germline ends came to 4 bases. The CDR3 covers 13 residues. In germline, CDR1 is SEHNR, CDR2 FQNEAQ (reference sequence). In DNA, the CDR3 is TGTGCCAGCAGCTTAGAAGGGAACACTGAAGCTTTCTTT. It translates to CASSLEGNTEAFF.

This clone was counted only a few times. The chain combines TRBV28 with TRBJ2-7; 10 bases fit TRBD2. J lost 0 bases, V lost 2 bases, and 25 bases had no gene match. The CDR3 spans 23 residues. The germline V gene has CDR1 MDHEN and CDR2 SYDVKM. CDR3 coding DNA: TGTGCCAGCAGTTTAGCCCCCCCCCTACTAGCGGGGTGGGGGGTAATCGGCTCCTACGAGCAGTACTTC. Residues: CASSLAPPLLAGWGVIGSYEQYF.

This clone showed up just a few times. This chain's CDR3 is CASSLGAGAHNEQFF. In DNA, the CDR3 is TGTGCCAGCAGCTTAGGAGCGGGAGCCCACAATGAGCAGTTCTTC. The V gene is TRBV5-4, the J gene TRBJ2-1; TRBD2 agrees at 8 bases. The V and J ends lost 2 bases and 5 bases, in that order; junction bases with no gene match: 6. The CDR3 contains 15 residues. CDR1 and CDR2 from the germline V gene are SGHNT and YYREEE (reference sequence).

The chain carries TRBV5-1 and TRBJ2-5; 7 nucleotides line up with TRBD2. V shed 3 bases, J shed 2 bases, and the junction held 4 bases outside the gene matches. The V gene's germline CDR1 is SGHRS and CDR2 YFSETQ. CDR3 size: 14 residues. Here the CDR3 DNA reads TGCGCCAGCAGCTCGACCGGGGGGCAAGAGACCCAGTACTTC. It is translated as CASSSTGGQETQYF.

This clone was detected only a few times. The J gene is TRBJ1-5, the V gene TRBV21-1. TRBV21-1 is a documented pseudogene. The CDR3 spans 11 residues. DNA for the CDR3: TGTGCCAGCAGCCACGGACGGTCCCAGCATTTT. As protein: CASSHGRSQHF.

The chain recombines TRBV7-9 with TRBJ1-3; the D is unclear. Germline V CDR1 and CDR2: SEHNR, FQNEAQ (reference sequence). The ends were cut back, 5 bases at V and 0 bases at J, with 14 bases in the middle. This CDR3 region has 16 residues. CDR3: CASSPYVRNSGNTIYF. The CDR3 nucleotides read TGTGCCAGCAGCCCCTATGTGCGGAACTCTGGAAACACCATATATTTT.

The rearrangement joins TRBV11-2 to TRBJ1-2, with 7 bases lining up with TRBD1. Trimming removed 4 bases from V and 8 bases from J; junction bases left unmatched: 7. CDR1 is SGHAT, CDR2 FQNNGV, per germline. The CDR3 is 13 amino acids. Here the CDR3 DNA reads TGTGCCAGCAGCTCCACGACAGGGATCGGCTACACCTTC. Its protein product is CASSSTTGIGYTF.

This chain uses TRBV18 with TRBJ2-7; perhaps TRBD2 as D (6 bases). V was clipped by 2 bases and J by 6 bases, with 11 bases between them. Germline V gene sequence: CDR1 KGHSH, CDR2 LQKENI. The CDR3 has 13 amino acids. The CDR3: CASSPAGTGEQYF. DNA for the CDR3: TGTGCCAGCTCACCAGCGGGAACCGGCGAGCAGTACTTC.

V is TRBV20-1 and J is TRBJ2-7; a weak D match, TRBD2 (5 bases). CDR1 is DFQATT, CDR2 SNEGSKA, per germline (reference sequence). CDR3 length: 11 residues. V was pared by 7 bases and J by 7 bases, with 14 bases between. The CDR3 region has the DNA TGCAGTGTTCGAGGGTATTCGGAGCAGTACTTC. Its translation is CSVRGYSEQYF.

As DNA, the CDR3 is TGCGCCAGCAGCCCCGACAGTCCTAGCACAGATACGCAGTATTTT. The encoded protein is CASSPDSPSTDTQYF. The chain has TRBV5-1 and TRBJ2-3; weak D call: TRBD1 (5 bases). Germline CDR1 reads SGHRS; CDR2 reads YFSETQ. This CDR3 has 15 residues. Deletions cut 4 bases from V and 0 bases from J, with 12 bases between.